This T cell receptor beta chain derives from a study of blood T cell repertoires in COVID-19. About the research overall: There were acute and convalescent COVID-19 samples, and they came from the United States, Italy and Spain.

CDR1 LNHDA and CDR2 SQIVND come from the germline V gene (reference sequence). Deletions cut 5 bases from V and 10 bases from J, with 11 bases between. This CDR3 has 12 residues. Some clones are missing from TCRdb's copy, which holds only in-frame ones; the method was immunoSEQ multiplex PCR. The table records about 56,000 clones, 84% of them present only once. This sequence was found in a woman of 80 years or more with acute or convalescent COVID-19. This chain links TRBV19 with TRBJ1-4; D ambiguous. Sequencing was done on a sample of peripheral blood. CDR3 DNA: TGTGCCAGTAGTCCTCCCGGGTTAAAACTGTTTTTT. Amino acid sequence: CASSPPGLKLFF.